This TCR beta chain is from a study of T cells after yellow fever vaccination. At the level of the study: Fractions with few cells were prepared using SMART-Seq v4 Ultra Low Input. Study conclusions and caveats: Booster samples showed a return of most primary-vaccination clones (around 95% CD4, about 88% CD8).

Looked up from germline, CDR1 is GTSNPN and CDR2 is SVGIG (reference sequence). The CDR3 covers 13 residues. The germline V and J ends were trimmed by 4 bases and 7 bases, with 13 bases remaining between them. 5'RACE template switching generated TCR cDNA, adding a universal primer site and UMIs. A single record per CDR3 protein comes from TCRdb applying MiXCR to the 5' RACE reads. The sample consists of hundreds of thousands of distinct CDR3 sequences, about 9.5% of them appearing once. About this clonotype: Its target is not known.

The rearrangement joins TRBV30 to TRBJ2-2; D is uncertain. The sequence was collected from a man aged 18 to 29 who received the YFV17D yellow fever vaccine. The starting material was PBMCs, obtained on the day of the first yellow fever vaccination. CDR3 residues: CAWNRIGFGELFF. The CDR3 DNA reads as TGTGCCTGGAACCGCATCGGCTTCGGGGAGCTGTTTTTT.